This T cell receptor (beta chain) was recovered during a study of somatic mutations in cytotoxic T cells in rheumatoid arthritis. For the study at large: A subset of V beta antibody-stained T-cell populations was isolated by flow sorting, reaching nearly 100% purity, and this subset included V beta1+ cells that went on to TCRB sequencing.

V gave up 5 bases and J gave up 8 bases; unmatched junction bases: 10. This CDR3 has 15 residues. Germline CDR1 is SGHVS and CDR2 is FNYEAQ. The repertoire was sequenced with immunoSEQ multiplex PCR; TCRdb's copy has only in-frame clones and lacks some. Of 15,000 to 20,000 clones listed, 80% are singletons. Sample: CD8+ T cells sorted from blood. J is TRBJ2-1 and V is TRBV7-6; 9 positions agree with TRBD2. The sequence came from an adult with rheumatoid arthritis. The CDR3, as DNA: TGTGCCAGCAGCCGCCCCGGTAGCGGGGGCGATGAGCAGTTCTTC. It is translated as CASSRPGSGGDEQFF. Looking up the rest from reference TRBV7-6 and TRBJ2-1 gives the full variable domain: GAGVSQSPRYKVTKRGQDVALRCDPISGHVSLYWYRQALGQGPEFLTYFNYEAQQDKSGLPNDRFSAERPEGSISTLTIQRTEQRDSAMYRCASSRPGSGGDEQFFGPGTRLTVL.